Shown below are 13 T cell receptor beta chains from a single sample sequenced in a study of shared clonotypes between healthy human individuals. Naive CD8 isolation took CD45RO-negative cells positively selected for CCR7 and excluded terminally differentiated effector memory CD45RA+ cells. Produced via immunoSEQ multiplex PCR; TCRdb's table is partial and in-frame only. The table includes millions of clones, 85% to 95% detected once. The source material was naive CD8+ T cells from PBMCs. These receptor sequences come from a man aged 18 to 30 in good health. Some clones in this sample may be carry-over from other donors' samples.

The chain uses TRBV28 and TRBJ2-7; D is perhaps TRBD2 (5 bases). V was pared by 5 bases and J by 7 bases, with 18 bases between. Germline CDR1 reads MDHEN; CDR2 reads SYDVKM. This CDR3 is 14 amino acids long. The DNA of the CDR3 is TGTGCCAGCAGTCAGCGGATACGATTAGGGGAGCAGTACTTC. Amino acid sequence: CASSQRIRLGEQYF.

CDR3 sequence (DNA): TGTGCCAGCAGCCCCATGATGGGAGGGATAGCAGATACGCAGTATTTT. It codes for CASSPMMGGIADTQYF. The chain links TRBV9 to TRBJ2-3; 7 nucleotides align to TRBD2. Germline CDR1 SGDLS, CDR2 YYNGEE. CDR3 length: 16 amino acids. Trimming removed 4 bases from V and 4 bases from J; junction bases left unmatched: 12.

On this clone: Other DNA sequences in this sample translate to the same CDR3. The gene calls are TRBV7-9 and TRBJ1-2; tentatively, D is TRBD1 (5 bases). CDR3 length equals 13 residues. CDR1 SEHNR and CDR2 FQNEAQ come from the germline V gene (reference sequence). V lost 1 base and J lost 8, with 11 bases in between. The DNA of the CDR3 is TGTGCCAGCAGCTTAGGCAGGGTTGACGGCTACACCTTC. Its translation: CASSLGRVDGYTF. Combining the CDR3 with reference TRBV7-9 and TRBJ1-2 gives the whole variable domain DTGVSQNPRHKITKRGQNVTFRCDPISEHNRLYWYRQTLGQGPEFLTYFQNEAQLEKSRLLSDRFSAERPKGSFSTLEIQRTEQGDSAMYLCASSLGRVDGYTFGSGTRLTVV.

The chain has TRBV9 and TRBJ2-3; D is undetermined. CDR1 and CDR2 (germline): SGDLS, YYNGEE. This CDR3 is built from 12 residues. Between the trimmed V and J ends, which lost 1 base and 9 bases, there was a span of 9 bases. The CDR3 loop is CASSVTPSTQYF. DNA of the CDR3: TGTGCCAGCAGCGTAACCCCCAGCACGCAGTATTTT.

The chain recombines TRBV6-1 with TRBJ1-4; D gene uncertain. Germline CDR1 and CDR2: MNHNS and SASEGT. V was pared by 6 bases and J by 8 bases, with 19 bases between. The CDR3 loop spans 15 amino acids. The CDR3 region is CASRPQPEVNEKLFF. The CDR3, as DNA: TGTGCCAGCAGACCACAACCAGAGGTTAACGAAAAACTGTTTTTT.

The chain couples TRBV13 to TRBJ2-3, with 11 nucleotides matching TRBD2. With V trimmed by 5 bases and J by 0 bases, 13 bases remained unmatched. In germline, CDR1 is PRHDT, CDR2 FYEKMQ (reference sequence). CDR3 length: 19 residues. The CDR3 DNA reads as TGTGCCAGCAGCCTCCAGGGGGTAGCGGGAGGGATTAGCACAGATACGCAGTATTTT. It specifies CASSLQGVAGGISTDTQYF. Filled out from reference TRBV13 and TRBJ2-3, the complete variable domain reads AAGVIQSPRHLIKEKRETATLKCYPIPRHDTVYWYQQGPGQDPQFLISFYEKMQSDKGSIPDRFSAQQFSDYHSELNMSSLELGDSALYFCASSLQGVAGGISTDTQYFGPGTRLTVL.

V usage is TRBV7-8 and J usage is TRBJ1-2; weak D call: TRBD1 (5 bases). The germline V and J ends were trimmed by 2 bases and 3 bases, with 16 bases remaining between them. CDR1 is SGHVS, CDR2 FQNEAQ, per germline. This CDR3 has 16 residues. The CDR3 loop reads CASSLSPSGEDYGYTF. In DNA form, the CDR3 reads TGTGCCAGCAGCTTATCCCCCTCGGGGGAGGACTATGGCTACACCTTC.

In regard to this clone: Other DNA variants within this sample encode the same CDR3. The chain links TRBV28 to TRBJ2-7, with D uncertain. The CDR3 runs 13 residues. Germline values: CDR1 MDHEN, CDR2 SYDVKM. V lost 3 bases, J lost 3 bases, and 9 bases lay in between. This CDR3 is CASSFLGSYEQYF. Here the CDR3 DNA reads TGTGCCAGCAGTTTTCTTGGAAGCTACGAGCAGTACTTC.

CDR3 region: CSVAAYGYTF. The CDR3 DNA sequence: TGCAGCGTGGCAGCTTATGGCTACACCTTC. V is TRBV29-1 and J is TRBJ1-2; D uncertain. V lost 6 bases and J lost 5, with 7 bases in between. This CDR3 region has 10 residues. Germline CDR1 is SQVTM and CDR2 is ANQGSEA.

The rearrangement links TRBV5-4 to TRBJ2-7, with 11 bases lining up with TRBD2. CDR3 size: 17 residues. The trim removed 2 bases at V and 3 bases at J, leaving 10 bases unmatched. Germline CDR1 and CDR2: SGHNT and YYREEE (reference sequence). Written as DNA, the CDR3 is TGTGCCAGCAGCTTTTATATTACTAGCGGGAGCAACTACGAGCAGTACTTC. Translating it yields CASSFYITSGSNYEQYF.

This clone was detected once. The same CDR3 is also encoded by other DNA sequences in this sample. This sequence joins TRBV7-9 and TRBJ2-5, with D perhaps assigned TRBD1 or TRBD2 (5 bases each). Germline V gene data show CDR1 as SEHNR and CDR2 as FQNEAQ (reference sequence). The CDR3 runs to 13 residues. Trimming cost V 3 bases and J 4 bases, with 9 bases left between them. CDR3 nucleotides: TGTGCCAGCAGCTTCACAGGAGGAGAGACCCAGTACTTC. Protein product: CASSFTGGETQYF.

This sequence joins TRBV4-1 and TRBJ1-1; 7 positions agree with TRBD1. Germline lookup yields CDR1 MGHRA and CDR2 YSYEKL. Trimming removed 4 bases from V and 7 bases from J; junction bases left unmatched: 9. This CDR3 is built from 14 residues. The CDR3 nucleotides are TGCGCCAGCAGCCCGAACAGGGGAGGGGGTGAAGCTTTCTTT. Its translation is CASSPNRGGGEAFF.

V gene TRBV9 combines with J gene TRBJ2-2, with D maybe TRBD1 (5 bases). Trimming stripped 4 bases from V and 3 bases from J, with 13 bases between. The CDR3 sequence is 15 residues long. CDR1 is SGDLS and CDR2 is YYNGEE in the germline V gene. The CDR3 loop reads CASSFSQGDTGELFF. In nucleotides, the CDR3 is TGTGCCAGCAGCTTCAGCCAAGGGGACACCGGGGAGCTGTTTTTT.